This T cell receptor (beta chain) was sequenced during a study of Graves' ophthalmopathy and Graves' hyperthyroidism. Orbital computed tomography, together with clinical symptoms, serum thyroxine, TRAb and thyroid ultrasound, was used for diagnosis. From germline, CDR1 is MNHEY and CDR2 SVGAGI. With termini counted, the CDR3 has 14 amino acids. Study observations and caveats: Researchers report that a 13-signature model separated ophthalmopathy from stable hyperthyroidism, posting about 87% sensitivity and less than 82% specificity.

From RNA, the CDR3 regions of TCR beta chains were amplified and sequenced. HTBI primers primed a first-round RT-PCR, and a second-round multiplex PCR followed. TCRdb called the multiplex PCR reads again in MiXCR, with one record for every CDR3 protein. The table records about 370,000 distinct CDR3 sequences, around 16% of them present only once. This clonotype was detected many times. The antigen is unknown. The DNA is omitted, as the CDR3 cannot be located on it reliably, and the CDR3 follows TCRdb's listing. The V call is TRBV6-5, the J call TRBJ2-4. What was sequenced was peripheral blood. The origin of this receptor is a woman in her late teens or twenties with Graves' ophthalmopathy. This chain's CDR3 is CASSSSRAKNIQYF.